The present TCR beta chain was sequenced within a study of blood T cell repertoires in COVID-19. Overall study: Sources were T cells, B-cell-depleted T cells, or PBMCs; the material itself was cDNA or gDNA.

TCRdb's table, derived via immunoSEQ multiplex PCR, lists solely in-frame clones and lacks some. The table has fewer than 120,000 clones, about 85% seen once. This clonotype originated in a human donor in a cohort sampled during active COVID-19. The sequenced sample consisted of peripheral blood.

The CDR3 protein is CASSSYGGAFF. As DNA, the CDR3 is TGTGCCAGCAGTTCGTACGGGGGTGCTTTCTTT. This chain connects TRBV13 to TRBJ1-1; perhaps TRBD1 as D (5 bases). The germline CDR1 and CDR2 sequences are PRHDT and FYEKMQ (reference sequence). V lost 6 bases, J lost 11 bases, and 13 bases lay in between. This CDR3 contains 11 residues.